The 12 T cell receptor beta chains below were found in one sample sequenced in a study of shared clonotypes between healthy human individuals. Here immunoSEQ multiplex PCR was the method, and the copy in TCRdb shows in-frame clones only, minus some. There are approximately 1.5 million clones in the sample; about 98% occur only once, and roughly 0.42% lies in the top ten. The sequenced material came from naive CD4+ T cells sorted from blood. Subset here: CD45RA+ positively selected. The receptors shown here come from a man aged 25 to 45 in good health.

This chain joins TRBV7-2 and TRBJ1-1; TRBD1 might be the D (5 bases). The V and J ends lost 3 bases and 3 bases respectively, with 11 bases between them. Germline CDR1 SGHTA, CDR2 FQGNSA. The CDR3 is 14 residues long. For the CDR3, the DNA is TGTGCCAGCAGCTTTAACGGGGGGGACACTGAAGCTTTCTTT. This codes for CASSFNGGDTEAFF.

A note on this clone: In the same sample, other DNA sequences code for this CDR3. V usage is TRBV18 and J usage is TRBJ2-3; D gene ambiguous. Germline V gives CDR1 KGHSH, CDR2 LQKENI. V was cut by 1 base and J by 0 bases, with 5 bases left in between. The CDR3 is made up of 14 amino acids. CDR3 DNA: TGTGCCAGCTCACCACGAACTAGCACAGATACGCAGTATTTT. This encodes CASSPRTSTDTQYF.

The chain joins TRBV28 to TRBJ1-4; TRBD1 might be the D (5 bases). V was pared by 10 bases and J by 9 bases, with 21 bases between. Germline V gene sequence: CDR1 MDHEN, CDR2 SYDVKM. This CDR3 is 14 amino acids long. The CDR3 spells CATSGRRDDKKLFF. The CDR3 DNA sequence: TGTGCCACCTCCGGGCGCAGGGACGATAAAAAACTGTTTTTT.

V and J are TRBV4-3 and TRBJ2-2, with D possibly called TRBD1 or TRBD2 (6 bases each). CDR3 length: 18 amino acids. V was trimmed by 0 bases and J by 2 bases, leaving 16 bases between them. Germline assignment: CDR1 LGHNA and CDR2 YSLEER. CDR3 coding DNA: TGCGCCAGCAGCCAAGATTTGGGGGGCGCAGCCAACACCGGGGAGCTGTTTTTT. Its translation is CASSQDLGGAANTGELFF.

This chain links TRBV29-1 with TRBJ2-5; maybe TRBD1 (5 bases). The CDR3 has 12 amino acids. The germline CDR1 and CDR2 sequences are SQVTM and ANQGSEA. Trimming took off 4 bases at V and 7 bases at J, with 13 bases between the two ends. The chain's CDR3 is CSVALQVGTQYF. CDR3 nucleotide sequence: TGCAGCGTTGCGTTACAGGTTGGGACCCAGTACTTC.

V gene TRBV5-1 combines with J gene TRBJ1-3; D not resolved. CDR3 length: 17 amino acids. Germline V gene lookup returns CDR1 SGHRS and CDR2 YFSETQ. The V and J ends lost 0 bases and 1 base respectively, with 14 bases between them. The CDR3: CASSLAPTPRSGNTIYF. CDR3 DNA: TGCGCCAGCAGCTTGGCCCCCACTCCAAGGTCTGGAAACACCATATATTTT.

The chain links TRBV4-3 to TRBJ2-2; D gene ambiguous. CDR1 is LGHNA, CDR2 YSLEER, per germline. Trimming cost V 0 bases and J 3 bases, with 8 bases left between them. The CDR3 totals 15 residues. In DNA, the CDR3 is TGCGCCAGCAGCCAAGATCCCGAATACACCGGGGAGCTGTTTTTT. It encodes CASSQDPEYTGELFF.

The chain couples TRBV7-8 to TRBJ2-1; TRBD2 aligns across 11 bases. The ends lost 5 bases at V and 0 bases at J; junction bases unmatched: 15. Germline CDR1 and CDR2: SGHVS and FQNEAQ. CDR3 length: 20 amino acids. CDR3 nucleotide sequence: TGTGCCAGCAGCCAGGACCCGGGACTAGCGGCCAGAAGCTCCTACAATGAGCAGTTCTTC. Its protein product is CASSQDPGLAARSSYNEQFF.

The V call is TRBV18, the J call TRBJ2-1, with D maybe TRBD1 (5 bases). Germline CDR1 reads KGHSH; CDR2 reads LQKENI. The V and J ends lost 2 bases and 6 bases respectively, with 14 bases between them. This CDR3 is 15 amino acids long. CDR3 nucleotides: TGTGCCAGCTCACCAATTCGACAGAAGAGCAATGAGCAGTTCTTC. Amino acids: CASSPIRQKSNEQFF.

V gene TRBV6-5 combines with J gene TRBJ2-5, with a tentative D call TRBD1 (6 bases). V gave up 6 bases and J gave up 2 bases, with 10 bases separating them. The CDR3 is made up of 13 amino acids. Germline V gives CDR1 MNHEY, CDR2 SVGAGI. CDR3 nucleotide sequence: TGTGCCAGCAGCACGACAGGACAAGAGACCCAGTACTTC. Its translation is CASSTTGQETQYF.

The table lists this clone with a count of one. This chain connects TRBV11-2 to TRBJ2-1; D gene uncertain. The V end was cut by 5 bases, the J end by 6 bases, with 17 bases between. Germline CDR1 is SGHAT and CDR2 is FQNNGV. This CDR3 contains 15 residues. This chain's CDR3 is CASSPGTARVNEQFF. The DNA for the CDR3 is TGTGCCAGCAGCCCCGGCACGGCAAGGGTCAATGAGCAGTTCTTC.

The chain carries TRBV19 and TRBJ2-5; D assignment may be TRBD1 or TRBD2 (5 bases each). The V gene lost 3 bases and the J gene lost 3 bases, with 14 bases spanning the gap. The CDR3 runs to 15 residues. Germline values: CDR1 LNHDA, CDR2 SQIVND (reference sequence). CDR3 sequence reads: CASSIGDGRKETQYF. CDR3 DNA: TGTGCCAGTAGTATTGGGGACGGACGAAAAGAGACCCAGTACTTC.